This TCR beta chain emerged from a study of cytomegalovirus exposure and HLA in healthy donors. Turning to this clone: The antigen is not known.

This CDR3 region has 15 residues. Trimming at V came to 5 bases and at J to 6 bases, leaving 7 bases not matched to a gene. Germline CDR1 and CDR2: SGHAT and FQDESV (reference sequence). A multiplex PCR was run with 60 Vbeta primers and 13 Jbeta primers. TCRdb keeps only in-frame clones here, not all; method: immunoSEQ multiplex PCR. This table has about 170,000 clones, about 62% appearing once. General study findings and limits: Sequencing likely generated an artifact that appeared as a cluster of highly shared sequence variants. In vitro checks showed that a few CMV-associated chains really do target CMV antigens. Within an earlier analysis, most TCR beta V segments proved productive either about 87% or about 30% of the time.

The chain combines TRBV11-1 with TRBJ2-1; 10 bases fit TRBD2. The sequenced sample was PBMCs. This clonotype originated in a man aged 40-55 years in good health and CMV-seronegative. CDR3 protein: CASSHPASGSNEQFF. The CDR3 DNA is TGTGCCAGCAGCCATCCGGCTAGCGGGAGCAATGAGCAGTTCTTC. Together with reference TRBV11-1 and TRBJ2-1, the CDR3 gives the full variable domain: EAEVAQSPRYKITEKSQAVAFWCDPISGHATLYWYRQILGQGPELLVQFQDESVVDDSQLPKDRFSAERLKGVDSTLKIQPAELGDSAMYLCASSHPASGSNEQFFGPGTRLTVL.